These T cell receptor beta chains were read from a single sample in a study of Graves' ophthalmopathy and Graves' hyperthyroidism. TCRdb itself ran the multiplex PCR reads through MiXCR, one entry per CDR3 protein. The sample holds 300,000 to 350,000 distinct CDR3 sequences, around a sixth seen once. Specimen: peripheral blood. The receptors here all came from an adult man with Graves' ophthalmopathy. Both conserved end residues are part of each CDR3. Fields, in order: clone size, D gene, J gene, V gene, CDR3 protein, CDR3 DNA. A D gene is named only where the DNA matches it firmly. Clone size is stated in some rows and not others, as once, few, many or a class when expanded.

abundance: many
d_gene: -
j_gene: TRBJ2-2
v_gene: TRBV9
CDR3aa: CASSVGHTFGELFF
CDR3nt: TGTGCCAGCAGCGTAGGACACACCTTCGGGGAGCTGTTTTTT

abundance: many
d_gene: TRBD1
j_gene: TRBJ2-5
v_gene: TRBV20-1
CDR3aa: CSASGQGETQYF
CDR3nt: TGCAGTGCTAGTGGACAGGGAGAGACCCAGTACTTC

abundance: many
d_gene: -
j_gene: TRBJ2-5
v_gene: TRBV9
CDR3aa: CASSVLGLDGETQYF
CDR3nt: TGTGCCAGCAGCGTTTTAGGGCTGGATGGAGAGACCCAGTACTTC

abundance: many
d_gene: -
j_gene: TRBJ1-1
v_gene: TRBV6-5
CDR3aa: CASSYASGPLNTEAFF
CDR3nt: TGTGCCAGCAGTTACGCTTCAGGGCCATTGAACACTGAAGCTTTCTTT

abundance: many
d_gene: -
j_gene: TRBJ2-7
v_gene: TRBV29-1
CDR3aa: CSVLSGGGPPYEQYF
CDR3nt: TGCAGCGTCCTGTCTGGGGGGGGGCCTCCCTACGAGCAGTACTTC

abundance: many
d_gene: -
j_gene: TRBJ1-5
v_gene: TRBV2
CDR3aa: CASRQEENQPQHF
CDR3nt: TGTGCCAGCAGACAGGAAGAGAATCAGCCCCAGCATTTT

abundance: -
d_gene: -
j_gene: TRBJ1-1
v_gene: TRBV30
CDR3aa: CAWRPTEHTEAFF
CDR3nt: TGTGCCTGGAGACCGACAGAGCACACTGAAGCTTTCTTT

abundance: -
d_gene: -
j_gene: TRBJ1-1
v_gene: TRBV6-2/TRBV6-3
CDR3aa: CASSYGSENTEAFF
CDR3nt: TGTGCCAGCAGTTACGGTTCGGAAAACACTGAAGCTTTCTTT

abundance: -
d_gene: -
j_gene: TRBJ2-2
v_gene: TRBV10-3
CDR3aa: CVPLTDLTNTGELFF
CDR3nt: TGTGTCCCTTTGACAGACCTAACGAACACCGGGGAGCTGTTTTTT

abundance: many
d_gene: -
j_gene: TRBJ1-5
v_gene: TRBV12-3/TRBV12-4
CDR3aa: CASSLEQVQPQHF
CDR3nt: TGTGCCAGCAGTTTAGAACAAGTTCAGCCCCAGCATTTT

abundance: many
d_gene: -
j_gene: TRBJ1-3
v_gene: TRBV12-3/TRBV12-4
CDR3aa: CASSLSTTRNTIYF
CDR3nt: TGTGCCAGCAGTTTATCAACAACAAGAAACACCATATATTTT

abundance: many
d_gene: -
j_gene: TRBJ2-3
v_gene: TRBV7-8
CDR3aa: CASSLAGGTVSTDTQYF
CDR3nt: TGTGCCAGCAGCTTAGCTGGCGGGACCGTTAGCACAGATACGCAGTATTTT

abundance: few
d_gene: -
j_gene: TRBJ2-7
v_gene: TRBV27
CDR3aa: CASSPGHTWQYF
CDR3nt: TGTGCCAGCAGTCCGGGCCACACCTGGCAGTACTTC

abundance: many
d_gene: TRBD1
j_gene: TRBJ2-7
v_gene: TRBV24-1
CDR3aa: CATVYREDRVGYEQYF
CDR3nt: TGTGCCACCGTTTATAGAGAAGACAGGGTTGGGTACGAGCAGTACTTC

abundance: many
d_gene: TRBD1
j_gene: TRBJ1-1
v_gene: TRBV12-3/TRBV12-4
CDR3aa: CASSLAPGQGNTEAFF
CDR3nt: TGTGCCAGCAGCCTAGCCCCCGGACAGGGAAACACTGAAGCTTTCTTT

abundance: many
d_gene: -
j_gene: TRBJ1-1
v_gene: TRBV10-2
CDR3aa: CASSQALNTEAFF
CDR3nt: TGCGCCAGTTCACAGGCCCTGAACACTGAAGCTTTCTTT

abundance: few
d_gene: TRBD2
j_gene: TRBJ2-5
v_gene: TRBV5-1
CDR3aa: CASRRPSGNQETQYF
CDR3nt: TGCGCCAGCAGGAGGCCTAGCGGGAACCAAGAGACCCAGTACTTC

abundance: many
d_gene: -
j_gene: TRBJ1-6
v_gene: TRBV27
CDR3aa: CASSSTTLRSSYNSPLHF
CDR3nt: TGTGCCAGCAGTTCGACGACGTTGAGGAGCTCCTATAATTCACCCCTCCACTTT

abundance: -
d_gene: -
j_gene: TRBJ2-7
v_gene: TRBV28
CDR3aa: CASSLRGRSTGKDYEQYF
CDR3nt: TGTGCCAGCAGTTTGAGAGGGAGGTCGACAGGGAAAGACTACGAGCAGTACTTC

abundance: few
d_gene: -
j_gene: TRBJ2-7
v_gene: TRBV29-1
CDR3aa: CSVVEATYEQYF
CDR3nt: TGCAGCGTTGTCGAGGCAACCTACGAGCAGTACTTC

abundance: many
d_gene: TRBD1
j_gene: TRBJ1-2
v_gene: TRBV5-1
CDR3aa: CASSATTGVNGYTF
CDR3nt: TGCGCCAGCAGCGCCACAACAGGGGTGAATGGCTACACCTTC

abundance: -
d_gene: TRBD1
j_gene: TRBJ1-4
v_gene: TRBV6-1
CDR3aa: CASSPRDSESEKLFF
CDR3nt: TGTGCCAGCAGTCCCCGGGACAGCGAAAGTGAAAAACTGTTTTTT

abundance: -
d_gene: -
j_gene: TRBJ2-1
v_gene: TRBV6-1
CDR3aa: CASSEALGLSEQFF
CDR3nt: TGTGCCAGCAGTGAGGCACTAGGGTTGAGCGAGCAGTTCTTC

abundance: -
d_gene: -
j_gene: TRBJ2-7
v_gene: TRBV27
CDR3aa: CASSPPPGMGYEQYF
CDR3nt: TGTGCCAGCAGTCCCCCCCCTGGTATGGGCTACGAGCAGTACTTC

abundance: many
d_gene: TRBD1
j_gene: TRBJ1-5
v_gene: TRBV20-1
CDR3aa: CSADRGDNQPQHF
CDR3nt: TGCAGTGCTGACAGGGGGGACAATCAGCCCCAGCATTTT

abundance: -
d_gene: TRBD1
j_gene: TRBJ2-7
v_gene: TRBV19
CDR3aa: CASSIFGTAYELYF
CDR3nt: TGTGCCAGTAGTATCTTCGGGACAGCCTACGAGCTGTACTTC